This T cell receptor beta chain was retrieved from a study of control samples from healthy donors and cancer patients. The CDR3 extends over 15 amino acids. The V gene's germline CDR1 is SGHRS and CDR2 YFSETQ. Trimming took 2 bases from V and 4 from J, leaving 15 bases between them. Assay used: immunoSEQ multiplex PCR; TCRdb lists only in-frame clones, some missing. Seen here are roughly 50,000 clones, 85% to 95% observed once, and the top ten hold 3.5% to 4.5%. Specimen: blood. The V gene is TRBV5-1, the J gene TRBJ1-1; D possibly corresponds to TRBD1 (6 bases). This receptor was identified in a man aged 30-40 years in good health. CDR3 nucleotide sequence: TGCGCCAGCAGCTTTTTCGGGCAGGGGTCCACTGAAGCTTTCTTT. This translates into CASSFFGQGSTEAFF.